A single sample is the source of the 30 T cell receptor beta chains below, sequenced in a study of blood T cell repertoires in COVID-19. Only in-frame clones appear in the TCRdb table, and some are missing; sequencing was by immunoSEQ multiplex PCR. Among around 37,000 clones listed, nearly 90% were seen once. Sample: peripheral blood. Every receptor here comes from a human donor in a cohort sampled during active COVID-19.

The gene calls are TRBV10-3 and TRBJ2-2, with 9 bases fitting TRBD2. V trimming: 10 bases; J trimming: 7 bases; junction bases outside the gene matches: 7. Germline V gene sequence: CDR1 ENHRY, CDR2 SYGVKD. The CDR3 sequence is 13 residues long. The CDR3 DNA follows: TGTGCCAGCCGCGGGGGGGGGCACGGGGAGCTGTTTTTT. Protein: CASRGGGHGELFF.

This clone was observed a few times. V and J are TRBV2 and TRBJ2-7; tentative D call: TRBD2 (6 bases). This CDR3 is 14 amino acids long. V shed 3 bases and J shed 2 bases, with 11 bases lying between them. Germline assignment: CDR1 SNHLY and CDR2 FYNNEI. Written as DNA, the CDR3 is TGTGCCAGCAGTGATCGGAGGGGAACCTACGAGCAGTACTTC. Protein sequence: CASSDRRGTYEQYF.

This clone was counted between two and nine times. The CDR3 nucleotides are TGTGCCAGCAGTGATCAGGTTTATAGCAATCAGCCCCAGCATTTT. Translated, it gives CASSDQVYSNQPQHF. V is TRBV2 and J is TRBJ1-5, with unresolved D. V lost 3 bases and J lost 0, with 9 bases in between. The CDR3 loop spans 15 amino acids. Germline CDR1 is SNHLY and CDR2 is FYNNEI.

The chain uses TRBV6-1 and TRBJ1-5, with TRBD1 as a possible D gene (5 bases). The CDR3 loop spans 15 amino acids. The germline V and J ends were trimmed by 0 bases and 7 bases, with 13 bases remaining between them. Germline V gene lookup returns CDR1 MNHNS and CDR2 SASEGT. DNA of the CDR3: TGTGCCAGCAGTGAAGCCCGGGGGACGGGCCAGCCCCAGCATTTT. Its translation: CASSEARGTGQPQHF.

The chain employs TRBV5-6 and TRBJ1-2, with 7 bases fitting TRBD1. The germline gives CDR1 SGHDT, CDR2 YYEEEE. V lost 0 bases to trimming and J lost 4 bases; unmatched junction nucleotides: 0. The CDR3 runs 13 residues. As DNA, the CDR3 is TGTGCCAGCAGCTTGGGGGACAGCTATGGCTACACCTTC. It yields the protein CASSLGDSYGYTF.

This chain connects TRBV19 to TRBJ2-1; 7 nucleotides agree with TRBD1. CDR1 and CDR2 from the germline V gene are LNHDA and SQIVND (reference sequence). The V gene end was trimmed by 2 bases and the J gene end by 0 bases; junction bases not matched to a gene: 4. This CDR3 has 16 residues. As DNA, the CDR3 is TGTGCCAGTAGTATAAAGGGGGCTACCTCCTACAATGAGCAGTTCTTC. Translating it yields CASSIKGATSYNEQFF. Drawing the rest from reference TRBV19 and TRBJ2-1, the complete variable domain is DGGITQSPKYLFRKEGQNVTLSCEQNLNHDAMYWYRQDPGQGLRLIYYSQIVNDFQKGDIAEGYSVSREKKESFPLTVTSAQKNPTAFYLCASSIKGATSYNEQFFGPGTRLTVL.

The gene calls are TRBV27 and TRBJ1-1; 8 positions match TRBD1. V shed 5 bases, J shed 1 base, and the junction held 0 bases outside the gene matches. The CDR3 extends over 13 amino acids. Germline CDR1 and CDR2: MNHEY and SMNVEV (reference sequence). The CDR3 DNA sequence: TGTGCCAGCAGTGGACAGGGGAACACTGAAGCTTTCTTT. The encoded protein is CASSGQGNTEAFF.

V usage is TRBV3-1 (or the pseudogene TRBV3-2) and J usage is TRBJ2-3; TRBD1 might be the D (6 bases). CDR1 LGHDT and CDR2 YNNKEL come from the germline V gene (reference sequence). The V end was cut by 3 bases, the J end by 2 bases, with 18 bases between. The CDR3 covers 17 residues. CDR3 amino acids: CASSHVPGQLNTDTQYF. DNA for the CDR3: TGTGCCAGCAGCCATGTGCCCGGACAGCTAAACACAGATACGCAGTATTTT.

The rearrangement uses TRBV5-6 and TRBJ1-1; the match to TRBD1 covers 9 bases. This CDR3 contains 13 residues. Germline V gene data show CDR1 as SGHDT and CDR2 as YYEEEE. The V gene end was trimmed by 4 bases and the J gene end by 5 bases; junction bases not matched to a gene: 3. CDR3 in amino acids: CASSGTGRTEAFF. Here the CDR3 DNA reads TGTGCCAGCAGCGGGACAGGGCGAACTGAAGCTTTCTTT.

This chain joins TRBV23-1 and TRBJ2-1; D may be TRBD2 (6 bases). TRBV23-1 qualifies as an ORF whose function is uncertain. V lost 3 bases, J lost 3 bases, and 9 bases lay in between. The CDR3 length is 14 residues. CDR3 loop: CASSQGGNYNEQFF. The CDR3 DNA reads as TGCGCCAGCAGTCAGGGCGGGAACTACAATGAGCAGTTCTTC.

The chain is built from TRBV6-5 and TRBJ2-5, with 7 bases lining up with TRBD1. The CDR3 extends over 12 amino acids. CDR1 and CDR2 from the germline V gene are MNHEY and SVGAGI. The trim removed 7 bases at V and 1 base at J, leaving 0 bases unmatched. The DNA of the CDR3 is TGTGCCAGCAACAGGGGCCAAGAGACCCAGTACTTC. This sequence encodes CASNRGQETQYF.

The rearrangement joins TRBV28 to TRBJ1-6; D may be TRBD1 (6 bases). The CDR3 contains 15 residues. Deletions cut 2 bases from V and 3 bases from J, with 8 bases between. Germline CDR1 is MDHEN and CDR2 is SYDVKM. The CDR3 bases are TGTGCCAGCAGTTTAACGACAGGCTATAATTCACCCCTCCACTTT. Protein product: CASSLTTGYNSPLHF.

V gene TRBV3-1 (or the pseudogene TRBV3-2) combines with J gene TRBJ2-3; 9 bases agree with TRBD2. J gave up 0 bases and V 0 bases, and 4 bases lay outside the gene matches. The CDR3 length is 17 residues. Germline values: CDR1 LGHDT, CDR2 YNNKEL (reference sequence). The CDR3 here is CASSQEWLAGSTDTQYF. CDR3 DNA: TGTGCCAGCAGCCAAGAGTGGCTAGCGGGAAGCACAGATACGCAGTATTTT.

The CDR3 coding sequence is TGTGCCAGTACCGACAGGCGAGGCACTGAAGCTTTCTTT. Amino acid sequence: CASTDRRGTEAFF. The chain uses TRBV19 and TRBJ1-1; maybe TRBD1 (6 bases). Trimming stripped 7 bases from V and 4 bases from J, with 13 bases between. The CDR3 consists of 13 residues. Germline CDR1 reads LNHDA; CDR2 reads SQIVND (reference sequence).

The chain recombines TRBV5-4 with TRBJ1-1; perhaps TRBD1 as D (6 bases). V was trimmed by 3 bases and J by 3 bases, leaving 21 bases between them. Germline V gene sequence: CDR1 SGHNT, CDR2 YYREEE (reference sequence). There are 17 residues in the CDR3. The CDR3 loop is CASSSSDGGRRDTEAFF. CDR3 coding DNA: TGTGCCAGCAGCTCGTCTGACGGGGGGCGGAGAGACACTGAAGCTTTCTTT.

V and J are TRBV7-9 and TRBJ2-7; 9 bases line up with TRBD1. V was pared by 4 bases and J by 3 bases, with 4 bases of the junction left unmatched. CDR3 length equals 14 residues. Germline loops: CDR1 SEHNR, CDR2 FQNEAQ (reference sequence). The CDR3 region has the DNA TGTGCCAGCAGCTACCGGGACAGGGTCTACGAGCAGTACTTC. Translation gives CASSYRDRVYEQYF.

The gene calls are TRBV11-2 and TRBJ2-2, with 9 bases identical to TRBD2. The length of the CDR3 is 18 residues. V was clipped by 1 base and J by 0 bases; unmatched bases: 6. The V gene's germline CDR1 is SGHAT and CDR2 FQNNGV. This CDR3 reads CASSLGVAGDSNTGELFF. DNA of the CDR3: TGTGCCAGCAGCTTAGGAGTAGCGGGGGACTCGAACACCGGGGAGCTGTTTTTT.

The gene calls are TRBV4-1 and TRBJ2-1; 13 bases line up with TRBD2. Germline V CDR1 and CDR2: MGHRA, YSYEKL. With 4 bases clipped from V and 6 bases from J, the junction kept 9 bases outside the gene matches. CDR3 length: 17 amino acids. The CDR3 is CASSPELAGGPGNEQFF. The DNA for the CDR3 is TGCGCCAGCAGCCCCGAACTAGCGGGGGGGCCCGGCAATGAGCAGTTCTTC.

The chain has TRBV30 and TRBJ2-2; tentatively, D is TRBD2 (7 bases). The CDR3 contains 16 residues. CDR1 is GTSNPN, CDR2 SVGIG, per germline (reference sequence). Trimming left V 0 bases short and J 3 bases short, with 14 bases between. CDR3 protein: CAWSVRTGRDTGELFF. The CDR3, as DNA: TGTGCCTGGAGTGTTCGAACAGGGAGGGACACCGGGGAGCTGTTTTTT.

This clone has a single count. V is TRBV7-9 and J is TRBJ1-6; 7 nucleotides align to TRBD1. Losses at the gene ends were 5 bases for V and 9 bases for J; bases not matched to a gene: 10. Germline loops: CDR1 SEHNR, CDR2 FQNEAQ (reference sequence). The CDR3 length is 15 residues. The CDR3 reads CASSHGTGVFSPLHF. CDR3 coding DNA: TGTGCCAGCAGCCATGGAACAGGGGTTTTTTCACCCCTCCACTTT.

This clone was observed a handful of times. The CDR3 loop reads CASSPDSDYEQYF. CDR3 DNA sequence: TGCGCCAGCAGCCCGGACAGTGACTACGAGCAGTACTTC. V usage is TRBV4-1 and J usage is TRBJ2-7; TRBD1 might be the D (6 bases). The V end was cut by 4 bases, the J end by 3 bases, with 10 bases between. CDR1 is MGHRA, CDR2 YSYEKL, per germline. The CDR3 runs 13 residues.

The V call is TRBV6-5, the J call TRBJ1-2; D ambiguous. Germline lookup yields CDR1 MNHEY and CDR2 SVGAGI. CDR3 length: 15 amino acids. Trimming cost V 0 bases and J 2 bases, with 10 bases left between them. The CDR3 region has the DNA TGTGCCAGCAGTTACTCAGTGACAAGAAACTATGGCTACACCTTC. This gives the protein CASSYSVTRNYGYTF.

The chain couples TRBV5-4 to TRBJ2-7; D call uncertain. Trimming removed 0 bases at V and 6 bases at J, with 7 bases between. The CDR3 runs to 12 residues. Germline V CDR1 and CDR2: SGHNT, YYREEE (reference sequence). This chain's CDR3 is CASSLDSGEQYF. The CDR3 DNA reads as TGTGCCAGCAGCTTGGATTCCGGCGAGCAGTACTTC.

The chain carries TRBV10-3 and TRBJ2-1; D gene ambiguous. Germline V lookup: CDR1 ENHRY, CDR2 SYGVKD. The CDR3 length is 17 residues. The V end was cut by 2 bases, the J end by 0 bases, with 14 bases between. CDR3 DNA: TGTGCCATCAGTGAGAGCCCCCCCCTGAGCTCCTACAATGAGCAGTTCTTC. The encoded protein is CAISESPPLSSYNEQFF.

V and J are TRBV7-2 and TRBJ2-1; TRBD2 aligns across 9 bases. The V and J ends lost 3 bases and 6 bases, in that order; junction bases with no gene match: 9. The CDR3 has 16 residues. CDR1 is SGHTA and CDR2 is FQGNSA in the germline V gene. The CDR3 nucleotides read TGTGCCAGCAGCTTCCTGCTAGCGGGGAGGTTCAATGAGCAGTTCTTC. Its protein is CASSFLLAGRFNEQFF.

The J gene is TRBJ2-5, the V gene TRBV5-4; a weak D match, TRBD2 (6 bases). V lost 5 bases, J lost 2 bases, and 16 bases lay in between. CDR1 and CDR2 from the germline V gene are SGHNT and YYREEE (reference sequence). The CDR3 is 15 residues long. The CDR3 coding sequence is TGTGCCAGCAGATACTCATCGGGACTGCAAGAGACCCAGTACTTC. Its translation is CASRYSSGLQETQYF.

The chain joins TRBV18 to TRBJ2-1; 7 nucleotides align to TRBD2. Germline values: CDR1 KGHSH, CDR2 LQKENI. CDR3 length equals 13 residues. J gave up 7 bases and V 0 bases, and 0 bases lay outside the gene matches. The DNA for the CDR3 is TGTGCCAGCTCACCACCGGGAGGGAATGAGCAGTTCTTC. Its translation: CASSPPGGNEQFF.

The J gene is TRBJ2-2, the V gene TRBV6-5; possibly TRBD1 for D (5 bases). The germline gives CDR1 MNHEY, CDR2 SVGAGI. Trimming took 7 bases from V and 2 from J, leaving 14 bases between them. The length of the CDR3 is 15 residues. In DNA form, the CDR3 reads TGTGCCAGCACCAGACAGAGAACTAACACCGGGGAGCTGTTTTTT. Translating it yields CASTRQRTNTGELFF.

As DNA, the CDR3 is TGTGCCAGCAGTCCCTCCTCCGAACAGGGTAGGGCCAAAAACATTCAGTACTTC. This encodes CASSPSSEQGRAKNIQYF. The genes are TRBV27 and TRBJ2-4; D perhaps matches TRBD1 (6 bases). The germline V gene has CDR1 MNHEY and CDR2 SMNVEV (reference sequence). V gave up 5 bases and J gave up 1 base, with 21 bases separating them. The CDR3 consists of 18 residues.

This clone was seen just once. The chain couples TRBV29-1 to TRBJ1-1; D unclear. The CDR3 is made up of 13 amino acids. Trimming shortened V by 1 base and J by 1 base, and 7 bases separated the two germline ends. CDR1 and CDR2 from the germline V gene are SQVTM and ANQGSEA. CDR3 residues: CSVEGTPNTEAFF. As DNA, the CDR3 is TGCAGCGTTGAAGGCACACCGAACACTGAAGCTTTCTTT.